This TCR beta chain was profiled in a study of blood T cells in healthy people across ages. The sample holds many counts of this clonotype. Trimming pared 4 bases from V and 3 bases from J, leaving 16 bases between. CDR3 length: 15 residues. The second PCR ran about 6 to 12 cycles with a sample-barcoded 5' primer and J-beta primers. TCRdb redid the calling of the 5' RACE reads with MiXCR, one entry per CDR3 protein. The profile shows more than 800,000 distinct CDR3 sequences, 29% of them singletons. The chain carries TRBV12-3 or TRBV12-4 and TRBJ2-7; D is possibly TRBD1 or TRBD2 (7 bases each). The clonotype originates from an elderly woman in good health. The sample was blood. CDR3 amino acids: CASSSNRGGGYEQYF. CDR3 nucleotide sequence: TGTGCCAGCAGTTCAAACAGGGGAGGGGGCTACGAGCAGTACTTC.